This TCR beta chain was found in a study of blood T cell repertoires in COVID-19. Turning to the study itself: Italy, Spain and the United States were the sources of the convalescent and acute COVID-19 samples.

Methods used by the authors: The authors estimated nucleated cell counts from reference gene primer amplification. The protocol was immunoSEQ multiplex PCR, while the TCRdb copy is restricted to in-frame clones and leaves out a portion. V and J calls and clone size follow that table, whereas D and trimming were derived from the DNA. The sample records 250,000 to 400,000 clones, 88% being singletons. V dropped 0 bases and J dropped 4 bases, with 8 bases sitting between them. This CDR3 has 14 amino acids. Germline V gives CDR1 SGHRS, CDR2 YFSETQ. The TCR was taken from a woman aged 25-40 years with COVID-19, enrolled during active disease. The chain has TRBV5-1 and TRBJ2-1; D ambiguous. Sample: peripheral blood. The CDR3 DNA reads TGCGCCAGCAGCTTGGACATTTTATACAATGAGCAGTTCTTC. Translating gives CASSLDILYNEQFF.